Listed below are T cell receptor beta chains from one sample, sequenced in a study of T cell changes during pregnancy in multiple sclerosis. Profiled with immunoSEQ multiplex PCR; TCRdb holds only in-frame clones, not every one. The sample contains roughly 20,000 clones, 75% to 95% of which appear only once. The sample consisted of CD4+ T cells from peripheral blood mononuclear cells, taken in the third trimester of pregnancy. The receptors originated from a female donor with multiple sclerosis, enrolled in a pregnancy study. Each CDR3 is given with its conserved first and last residue. A D gene is named only where the DNA matches it firmly. For some rows the clone size is stated as once, few or many, or as a class when expanded; others skip it.

cdr3_aa	cdr3_nt	clone_size	d_call	v_call	j_call
CASSRGYRGVTEAFF	TGCGCCAGCAGCCGTGGTTACAGGGGGGTCACTGAAGCTTTCTTT	NA	TRBD1	TRBV4-1	TRBJ1-1
CASSLAGAGETQYF	TGTGCCAGCAGCTTAGCGGGGGCTGGGGAGACCCAGTACTTC	NA	TRBD2	TRBV28	TRBJ2-5
CASSPGQEGYGYTF	TGTGCCAGCTCACCAGGGCAGGAGGGGTATGGCTACACCTTC	NA	NA	TRBV18	TRBJ1-2
CASSRGRGGQGATEAFF	TGTGCCAGCTCACGGGGGAGAGGTGGACAGGGAGCTACTGAAGCTTTCTTT	NA	TRBD1	TRBV18	TRBJ1-1
CASSLIRDSPEAFF	TGTGCCAGCAGTTTGATCAGGGATTCCCCTGAAGCTTTCTTT	NA	NA	TRBV6-5	TRBJ1-1
CAISEPTGTSGQETQYF	TGTGCCATCAGTGAGCCGACCGGGACTAGCGGACAAGAGACCCAGTACTTC	once	TRBD2	TRBV10-3	TRBJ2-5
CASSFGGQGNYGYTF	TGTGCCAGCAGCTTTGGTGGGCAGGGTAACTATGGCTACACCTTC	NA	NA	TRBV7-2	TRBJ1-2
CASSRDYRKETQYF	TGTGCCAGCAGCCGGGACTACCGCAAAGAGACCCAGTACTTC	NA	TRBD2	TRBV5-4	TRBJ2-5
CASSPGNRNQPQHF	TGTGCCAGCAGCCCGGGGAATCGCAATCAGCCCCAGCATTTT	NA	NA	TRBV9	TRBJ1-5
CASSLSSGGFANTGELFF	TGCGCCAGCAGCTTGTCCAGCGGGGGGTTCGCGAACACCGGGGAGCTGTTTTTT	NA	TRBD2	TRBV5-1	TRBJ2-2
CARSADRSEKLFF	TGTGCCAGAAGCGCGGACAGAAGTGAAAAACTGTTTTTT	once	NA	TRBV5-3	TRBJ1-4
CASSSTGGMDSPLHF	TGTGCCAGCAGCTCGACAGGGGGTATGGATTCACCCCTCCACTTT	NA	TRBD1	TRBV5-5	TRBJ1-6
CASTRTGRQPQHF	TGTGCCAGTACTAGGACAGGGCGTCAGCCCCAGCATTTT	NA	TRBD1	TRBV19	TRBJ1-5
CSVATIRDGYTF	TGCAGCGTTGCCACAATCCGGGATGGCTACACCTTC	NA	NA	TRBV29-1	TRBJ1-2
CAWSVGQLNQPQHF	TGTGCCTGGAGTGTCGGACAGCTCAATCAGCCCCAGCATTTT	NA	NA	TRBV30	TRBJ1-5
CASSSGQGLRNEQFF	TGTGCCAGCAGCTCAGGACAGGGGCTCCGCAATGAGCAGTTCTTC	NA	TRBD1	TRBV13	TRBJ2-1
CASTPRGEQYF	TGTGCCAGCACACCCCGAGGCGAGCAGTACTTC	NA	NA	TRBV6-4	TRBJ2-7
CASSGGLAAPDTQYF	TGTGCCAGCAGCGGAGGACTAGCGGCTCCAGATACGCAGTATTTT	NA	TRBD2	TRBV9	TRBJ2-3
CAWNRIVGGSTTWELFF	TGTGCCTGGAATCGGATTGTAGGGGGCTCGACCACCTGGGAGCTGTTTTTT	NA	TRBD1	TRBV30	TRBJ2-2
CAWSPGQNLNEKLFF	TGTGCCTGGAGTCCCGGACAGAACCTAAATGAAAAACTGTTTTTT	NA	NA	TRBV30	TRBJ1-4
CASSGQGDQPQHF	TGTGCCTCCTCGGGACAGGGGGATCAGCCCCAGCATTTT	NA	TRBD1	TRBV30	TRBJ1-5
CASSYRGLGGGEQFF	TGTGCCAGCAGCTATAGGGGACTAGGGGGCGGTGAGCAGTTCTTC	NA	NA	TRBV7-2	TRBJ2-1
CASSLRTGYNTGELFF	TGTGCCAGCAGCTTAAGGACAGGGTATAACACCGGGGAGCTGTTTTTT	NA	TRBD1	TRBV7-2	TRBJ2-2
CASMRSFYEQYF	TGTGCCAGCATGAGGAGTTTCTACGAGCAGTACTTC	NA	NA	TRBV6-1	TRBJ2-7
CASSGGAASTDTQYF	TGTGCCAGCTCTGGAGGCGCGGCCTCCACAGATACGCAGTATTTT	NA	NA	TRBV18	TRBJ2-3
CASSLGSGNEQYF	TGCGCCAGCAGCTTGGGTTCGGGGAACGAGCAGTACTTC	once	NA	TRBV5-1	TRBJ2-7
CASSPRDSTYEQYF	TGTGCCAGCTCACCCCGGGACAGCACCTACGAGCAGTACTTC	once	TRBD1	TRBV18	TRBJ2-7
CASSELGGYQPQHF	TGTGCCAGCAGTGAACTCGGAGGGTACCAGCCCCAGCATTTT	NA	NA	TRBV2	TRBJ1-5
CASRGTGAQNSYGYTF	TGTGCCAGCAGGGGAACAGGGGCCCAAAACTCCTATGGCTACACCTTC	once	TRBD1	TRBV5-6	TRBJ1-2
CASSLTATAMNTEAFF	TGTGCCAGCAGCTTAACCGCGACAGCTATGAACACTGAAGCTTTCTTT	once	NA	TRBV7-3	TRBJ1-1
CASSPTGGHYGYTF	TGTGCCAGCAGCCCGACAGGGGGCCACTATGGCTACACCTTC	NA	TRBD1	TRBV7-2	TRBJ1-2
CASDNRMRSEAFF	TGTGCCAGCGACAACAGGATGAGATCTGAAGCTTTCTTT	NA	NA	TRBV4-2	TRBJ1-1
CASREAGGRWNEQFF	TGTGCCAGCAGGGAAGCGGGGGGGCGGTGGAATGAGCAGTTCTTC	NA	TRBD2	TRBV6-1	TRBJ2-1
CASSFRPGANYGYTF	TGTGCCAGCAGTTTCCGACCAGGGGCTAACTATGGCTACACCTTC	once	NA	TRBV27	TRBJ1-2
CASTRDNYGYTF	TGCGCCAGCACGAGGGATAACTATGGCTACACCTTC	NA	NA	TRBV5-1	TRBJ1-2
CASKRQLGHAIYGYTF	TGTGCCAGTAAGCGACAACTGGGACACGCGATCTATGGCTACACCTTC	NA	NA	TRBV19	TRBJ1-2
CASVRGTSYNEQFF	TGTGCCAGCGTTAGGGGAACATCCTACAATGAGCAGTTCTTC	NA	NA	TRBV28	TRBJ2-1
CASSQDSGAETQYF	TGCGCCAGCAGCCAAGACAGCGGGGCGGAGACCCAGTACTTC	NA	TRBD2	TRBV4-1	TRBJ2-5
CASRSRGLGYGYTF	TGTGCCAGCAGGTCGAGGGGGCTAGGCTATGGCTACACCTTC	NA	TRBD1	TRBV2	TRBJ1-2
CASSLGQAEGGYTF	TGCGCCAGCAGCTTGGGGCAGGCTGAAGGTGGCTACACCTTC	NA	NA	TRBV5-1	TRBJ1-2
CASSIPRTGNTEAFF	TGTGCCAGTAGTATACCAAGGACAGGGAACACTGAAGCTTTCTTT	NA	TRBD1	TRBV19	TRBJ1-1
CASSFQGAYNEQFF	TGCGCCAGCAGCTTCCAGGGGGCTTACAATGAGCAGTTCTTC	few	TRBD1	TRBV5-1	TRBJ2-1